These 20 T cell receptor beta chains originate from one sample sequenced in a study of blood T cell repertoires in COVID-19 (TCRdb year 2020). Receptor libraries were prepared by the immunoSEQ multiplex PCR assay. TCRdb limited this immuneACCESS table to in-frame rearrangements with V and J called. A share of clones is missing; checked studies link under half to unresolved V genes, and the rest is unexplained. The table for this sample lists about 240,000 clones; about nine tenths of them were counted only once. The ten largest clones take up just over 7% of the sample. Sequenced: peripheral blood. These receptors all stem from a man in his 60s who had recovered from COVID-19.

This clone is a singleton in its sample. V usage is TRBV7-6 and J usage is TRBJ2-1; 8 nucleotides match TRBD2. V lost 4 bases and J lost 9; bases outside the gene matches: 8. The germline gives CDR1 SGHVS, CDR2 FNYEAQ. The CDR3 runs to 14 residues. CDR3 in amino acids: CASSWSGGPAEQFF. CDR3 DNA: TGTGCCAGCAGCTGGTCGGGGGGGCCGGCTGAGCAGTTCTTC.

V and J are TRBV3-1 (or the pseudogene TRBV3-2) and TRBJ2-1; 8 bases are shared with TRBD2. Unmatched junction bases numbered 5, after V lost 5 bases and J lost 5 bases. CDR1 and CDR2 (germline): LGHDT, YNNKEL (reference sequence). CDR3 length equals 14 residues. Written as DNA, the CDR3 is TGTGCCAGCAGCAAAAGCGGGGGTAACAATGAGCAGTTCTTC. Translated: CASSKSGGNNEQFF.

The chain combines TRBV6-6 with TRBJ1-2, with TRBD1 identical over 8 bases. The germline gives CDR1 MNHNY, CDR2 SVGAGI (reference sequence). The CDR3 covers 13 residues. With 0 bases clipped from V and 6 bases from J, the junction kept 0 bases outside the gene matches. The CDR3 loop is CASSYSTGDGYTF. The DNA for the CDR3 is TGTGCCAGCAGTTACTCGACAGGGGATGGCTACACCTTC.

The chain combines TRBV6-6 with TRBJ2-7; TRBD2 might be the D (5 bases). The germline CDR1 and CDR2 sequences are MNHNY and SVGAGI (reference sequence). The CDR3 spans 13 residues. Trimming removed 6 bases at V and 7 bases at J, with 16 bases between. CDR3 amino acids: CASSSGLRGEQYV. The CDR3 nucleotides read TGTGCCAGCAGCTCCGGGCTCCGGGGAGAGCAGTACGTC.

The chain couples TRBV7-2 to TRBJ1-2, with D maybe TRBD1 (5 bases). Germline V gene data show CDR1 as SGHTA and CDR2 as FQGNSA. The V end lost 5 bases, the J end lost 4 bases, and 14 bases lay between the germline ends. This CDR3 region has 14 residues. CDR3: CASSLRTDSYGYTF. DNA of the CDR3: TGTGCCAGCAGCCTAAGAACCGACAGCTATGGCTACACCTTC.

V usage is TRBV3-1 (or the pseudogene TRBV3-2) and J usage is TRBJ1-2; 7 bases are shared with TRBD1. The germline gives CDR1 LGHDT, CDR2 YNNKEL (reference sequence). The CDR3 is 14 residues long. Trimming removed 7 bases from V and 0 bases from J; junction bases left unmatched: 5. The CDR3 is CASTAGTANYGYTF. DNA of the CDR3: TGTGCCAGCACCGCCGGGACAGCTAACTATGGCTACACCTTC.

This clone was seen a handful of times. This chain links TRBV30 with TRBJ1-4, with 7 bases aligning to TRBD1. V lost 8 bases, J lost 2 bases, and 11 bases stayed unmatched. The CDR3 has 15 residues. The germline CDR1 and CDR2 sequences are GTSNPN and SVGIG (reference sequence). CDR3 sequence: CAGTAQPWTNEKLFF. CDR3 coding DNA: TGTGCCGGGACAGCACAGCCATGGACTAATGAAAAACTGTTTTTT.

The CDR3 loop reads CASSPGQAVNTEAFF. The CDR3 DNA follows: TGCGCCAGCAGCCCGGGACAGGCTGTGAACACTGAAGCTTTCTTT. V gene TRBV5-1 combines with J gene TRBJ1-1; 8 bases are shared with TRBD1. The V gene's germline CDR1 is SGHRS and CDR2 YFSETQ. The CDR3 runs to 15 residues. V was clipped by 4 bases and J by 0 bases; unmatched bases: 5. The full variable domain, its missing parts supplied by reference TRBV5-1 and TRBJ1-1, is KAGVTQTPRYLIKTRGQQVTLSCSPISGHRSVSWYQQTPGQGLQFLFEYFSETQRNKGNFPGRFSGRQFSNSRSEMNVSTLELGDSALYLCASSPGQAVNTEAFFGQGTRLTVV.

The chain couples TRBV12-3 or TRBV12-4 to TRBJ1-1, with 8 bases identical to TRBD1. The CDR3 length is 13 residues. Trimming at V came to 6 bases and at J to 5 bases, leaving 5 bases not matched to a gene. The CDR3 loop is CASRTGVRTEAFF. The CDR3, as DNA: TGTGCCAGCAGGACAGGGGTGAGGACTGAAGCTTTCTTT.

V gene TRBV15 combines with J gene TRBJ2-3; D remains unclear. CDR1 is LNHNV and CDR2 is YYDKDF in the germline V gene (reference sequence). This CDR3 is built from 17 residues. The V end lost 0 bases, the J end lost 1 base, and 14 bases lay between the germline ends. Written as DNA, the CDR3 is TGTGCCACCAGCAGAGATTTTGAGGCGGATCGCACAGATACGCAGTATTTT. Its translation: CATSRDFEADRTDTQYF. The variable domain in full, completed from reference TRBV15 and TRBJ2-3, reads DAMVIQNPRYQVTQFGKPVTLSCSQTLNHNVMYWYQQKSSQAPKLLFHYYDKDFNNEADTPDNFQSRRPNTSFCFLDIRSPGLGDTAMYLCATSRDFEADRTDTQYFGPGTRLTVL.

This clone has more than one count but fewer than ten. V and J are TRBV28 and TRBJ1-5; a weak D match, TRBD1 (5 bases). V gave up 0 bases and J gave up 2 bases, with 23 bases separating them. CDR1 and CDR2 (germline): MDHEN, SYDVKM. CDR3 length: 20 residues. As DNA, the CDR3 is TGTGCCAGCAGTTTATGGGTTCGGGGGAGTACGGAGAGTGGCAATCAGCCCCAGCATTTT. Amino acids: CASSLWVRGSTESGNQPQHF.

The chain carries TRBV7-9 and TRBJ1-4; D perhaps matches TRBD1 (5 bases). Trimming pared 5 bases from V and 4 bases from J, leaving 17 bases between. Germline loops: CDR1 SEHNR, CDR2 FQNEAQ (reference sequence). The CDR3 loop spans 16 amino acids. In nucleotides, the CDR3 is TGTGCCAGCAGCCTAGACCAGACAGCCGGTAATGAAAAACTGTTTTTT. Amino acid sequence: CASSLDQTAGNEKLFF.

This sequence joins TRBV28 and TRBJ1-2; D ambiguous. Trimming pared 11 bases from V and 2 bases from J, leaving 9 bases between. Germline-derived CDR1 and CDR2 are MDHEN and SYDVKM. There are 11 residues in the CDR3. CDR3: CARSKNYGYTF. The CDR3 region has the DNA TGTGCCCGGTCAAAGAACTATGGCTACACCTTC.

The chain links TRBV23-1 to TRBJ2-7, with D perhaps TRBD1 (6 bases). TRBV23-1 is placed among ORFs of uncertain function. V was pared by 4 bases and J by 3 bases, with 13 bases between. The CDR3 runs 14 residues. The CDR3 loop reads CASSRRTANYEQYV. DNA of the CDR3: TGCGCCAGCAGTCGACGGACAGCAAACTACGAGCAGTACGTC.

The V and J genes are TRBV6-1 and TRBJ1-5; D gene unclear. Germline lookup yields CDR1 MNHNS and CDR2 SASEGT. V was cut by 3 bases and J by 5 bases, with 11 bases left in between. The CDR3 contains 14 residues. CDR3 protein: CASSEGRVYQPQHF. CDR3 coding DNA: TGTGCCAGCAGTGAGGGGAGGGTATATCAGCCCCAGCATTTT.

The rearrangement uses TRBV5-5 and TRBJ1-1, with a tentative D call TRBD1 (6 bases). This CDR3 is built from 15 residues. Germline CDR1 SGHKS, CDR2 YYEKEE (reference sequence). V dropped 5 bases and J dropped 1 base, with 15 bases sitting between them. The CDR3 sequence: CASSISGVRNTEAFF. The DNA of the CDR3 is TGTGCCAGCAGTATCTCAGGGGTGCGGAACACTGAAGCTTTCTTT. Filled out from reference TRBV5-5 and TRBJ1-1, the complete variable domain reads DAGVTQSPTHLIKTRGQQVTLRCSPISGHKSVSWYQQVLGQGPQFIFQYYEKEERGRGNFPDRFSARQFPNYSSELNVNALLLGDSALYLCASSISGVRNTEAFFGQGTRLTVV.

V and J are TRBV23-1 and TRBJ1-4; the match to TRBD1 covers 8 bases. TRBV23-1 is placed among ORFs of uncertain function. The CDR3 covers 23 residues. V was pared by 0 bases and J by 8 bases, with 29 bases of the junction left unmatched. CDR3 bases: TGCGCCAGCAGTCAATCGATTGGCAGGGGGCTCGTGTCTTTAAGTCTTTATGGAGAAAAACTGTTTTTT. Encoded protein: CASSQSIGRGLVSLSLYGEKLFF.

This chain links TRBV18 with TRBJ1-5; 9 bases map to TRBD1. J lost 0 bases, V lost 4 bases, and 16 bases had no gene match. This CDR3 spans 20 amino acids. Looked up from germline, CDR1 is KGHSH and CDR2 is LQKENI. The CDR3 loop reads CASSRERGQGKMFSNQPQHF. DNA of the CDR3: TGTGCCAGCTCACGGGAGCGAGGACAGGGGAAGATGTTTAGCAATCAGCCCCAGCATTTT.

The CDR3: CSYTPPGGPQHF. In DNA, the CDR3 is TGCAGCTACACCCCCCCTGGCGGGCCCCAGCATTTT. V usage is TRBV29-1 and J usage is TRBJ1-5; D remains ambiguous. CDR1 and CDR2 from the germline V gene are SQVTM and ANQGSEA. This CDR3 is 12 amino acids long. V was shortened by 8 bases and J by 9 bases, with 17 bases between the two germline ends.

This chain's CDR3 is CATSDFSYGYTF. The CDR3 DNA follows: TGTGCCACCAGTGATTTCAGCTATGGCTACACCTTC. The V and J genes are TRBV24-1 and TRBJ1-2; no definite D call. This CDR3 is built from 12 residues. Germline assignment: CDR1 KGHDR and CDR2 SFDVKD. V was clipped by 1 base and J by 4 bases, with 3 bases between them.